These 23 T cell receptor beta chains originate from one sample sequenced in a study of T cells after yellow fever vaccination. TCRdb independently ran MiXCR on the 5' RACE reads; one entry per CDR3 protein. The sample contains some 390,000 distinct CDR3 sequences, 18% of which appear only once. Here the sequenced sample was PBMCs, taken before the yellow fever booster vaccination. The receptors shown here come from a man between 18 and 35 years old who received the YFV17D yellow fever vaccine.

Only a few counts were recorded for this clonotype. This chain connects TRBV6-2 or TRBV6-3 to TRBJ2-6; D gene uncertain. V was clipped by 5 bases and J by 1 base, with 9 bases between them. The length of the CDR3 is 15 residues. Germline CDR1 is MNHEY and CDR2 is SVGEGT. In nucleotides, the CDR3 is TGTGCCAGCAGTCCTGAGTTGTCTGGGGCCAACGTCCTGACTTTC. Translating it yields CASSPELSGANVLTF.

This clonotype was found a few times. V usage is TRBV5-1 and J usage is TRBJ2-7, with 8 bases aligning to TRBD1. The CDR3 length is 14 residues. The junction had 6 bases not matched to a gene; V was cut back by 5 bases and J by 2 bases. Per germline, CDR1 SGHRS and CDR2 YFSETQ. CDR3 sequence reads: CASRARQGTYEQYF. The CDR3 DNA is TGCGCCAGCAGGGCGAGACAGGGGACCTACGAGCAGTACTTC.

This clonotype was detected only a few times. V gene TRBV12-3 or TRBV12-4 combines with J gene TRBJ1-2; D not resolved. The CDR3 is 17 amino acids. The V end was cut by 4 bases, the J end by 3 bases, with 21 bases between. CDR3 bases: TGTGCCAGCAGTTCGGTTCTCATTCGAAATTCGGACTATGGCTACACCTTC. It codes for CASSSVLIRNSDYGYTF.

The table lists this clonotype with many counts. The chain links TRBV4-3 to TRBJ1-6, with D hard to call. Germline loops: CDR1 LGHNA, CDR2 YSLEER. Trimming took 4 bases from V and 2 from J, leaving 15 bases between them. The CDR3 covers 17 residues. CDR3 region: CASSPDPGRTYNSPLHF. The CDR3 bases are TGCGCCAGCAGCCCGGACCCAGGAAGGACCTATAATTCACCCCTCCACTTT.

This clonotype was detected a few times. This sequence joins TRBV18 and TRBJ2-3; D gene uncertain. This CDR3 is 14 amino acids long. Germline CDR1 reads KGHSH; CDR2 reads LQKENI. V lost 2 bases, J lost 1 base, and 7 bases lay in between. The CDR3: CASSPTEGTDTQYF. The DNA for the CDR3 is TGTGCCAGCTCACCAACGGAAGGCACAGATACGCAGTATTTT.

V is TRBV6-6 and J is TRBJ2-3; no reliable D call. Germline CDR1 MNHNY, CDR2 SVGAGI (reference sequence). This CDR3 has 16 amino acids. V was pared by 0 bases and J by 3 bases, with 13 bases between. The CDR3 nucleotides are TGTGCCAGCAGTTACTCGCCCTCTCCCCAAACAGATACGCAGTATTTT. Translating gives CASSYSPSPQTDTQYF.

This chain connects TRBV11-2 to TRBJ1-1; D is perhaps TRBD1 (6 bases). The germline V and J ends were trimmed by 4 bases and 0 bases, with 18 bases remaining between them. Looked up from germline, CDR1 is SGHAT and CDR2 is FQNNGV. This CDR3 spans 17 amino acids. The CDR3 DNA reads TGTGCCAGCAGCTCTAGGGGGGGTCTCATCATGAACACTGAAGCTTTCTTT. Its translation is CASSSRGGLIMNTEAFF.

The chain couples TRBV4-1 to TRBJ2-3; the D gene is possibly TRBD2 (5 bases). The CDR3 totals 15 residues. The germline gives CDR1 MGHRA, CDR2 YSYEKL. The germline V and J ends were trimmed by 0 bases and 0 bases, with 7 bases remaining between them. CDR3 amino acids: CASSQDPGSTDTQYF. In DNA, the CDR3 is TGCGCCAGCAGCCAAGATCCGGGAAGCACAGATACGCAGTATTTT.

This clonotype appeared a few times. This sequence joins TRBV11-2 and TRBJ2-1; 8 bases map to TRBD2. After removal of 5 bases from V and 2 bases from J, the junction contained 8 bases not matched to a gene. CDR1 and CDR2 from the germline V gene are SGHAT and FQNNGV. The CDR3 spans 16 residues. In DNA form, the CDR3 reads TGTGCCAGCAGCGCATTACTAGCGGTCACCTACAATGAGCAGTTCTTC. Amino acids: CASSALLAVTYNEQFF.

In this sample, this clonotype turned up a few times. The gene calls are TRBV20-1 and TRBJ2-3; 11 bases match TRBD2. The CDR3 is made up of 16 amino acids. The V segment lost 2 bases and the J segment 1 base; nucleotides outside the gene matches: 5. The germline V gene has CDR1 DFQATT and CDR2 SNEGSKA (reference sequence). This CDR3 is CSARRASGGRTDTQYF. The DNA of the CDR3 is TGCAGTGCTAGAAGGGCTAGCGGGGGGCGCACAGATACGCAGTATTTT.

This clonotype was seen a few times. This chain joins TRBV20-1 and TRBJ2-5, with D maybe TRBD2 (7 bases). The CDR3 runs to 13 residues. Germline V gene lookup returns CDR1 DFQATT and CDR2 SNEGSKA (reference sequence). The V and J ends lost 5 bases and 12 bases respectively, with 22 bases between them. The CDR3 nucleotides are TGCAGTGCTTACCCGTCGGGGGGCCCTATCGAGTACTTC. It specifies CSAYPSGGPIEYF.

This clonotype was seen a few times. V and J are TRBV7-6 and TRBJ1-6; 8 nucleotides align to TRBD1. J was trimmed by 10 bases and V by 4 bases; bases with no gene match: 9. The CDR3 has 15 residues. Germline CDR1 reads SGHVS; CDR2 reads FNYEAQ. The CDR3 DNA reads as TGTGCCAGCAGCTACAAGACAGGGGAGGACTCACCCCTCCACTTT. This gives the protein CASSYKTGEDSPLHF.

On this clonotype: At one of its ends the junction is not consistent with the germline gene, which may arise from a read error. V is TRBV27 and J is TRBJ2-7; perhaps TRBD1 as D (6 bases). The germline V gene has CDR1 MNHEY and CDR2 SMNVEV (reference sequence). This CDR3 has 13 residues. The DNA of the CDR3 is TGTGCCAGCATTTTATCACAGGGTGGGCGGCAGTACTTC. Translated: CASILSQGGRQYF.

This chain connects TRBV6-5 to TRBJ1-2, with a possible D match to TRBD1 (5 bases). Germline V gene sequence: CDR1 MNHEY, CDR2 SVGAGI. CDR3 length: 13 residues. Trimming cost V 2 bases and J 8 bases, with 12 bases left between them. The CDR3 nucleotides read TGTGCCAGCAGTTACAGCAGGGTTCAAGGCTACACCTTC. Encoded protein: CASSYSRVQGYTF.

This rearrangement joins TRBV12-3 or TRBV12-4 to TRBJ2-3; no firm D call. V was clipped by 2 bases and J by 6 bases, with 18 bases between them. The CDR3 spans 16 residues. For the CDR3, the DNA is TGTGCCAGCAGTTTATCGGTTGGGATCTTCCGGGATACGCAGTATTTT. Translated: CASSLSVGIFRDTQYF.

The CDR3 spells CASSAYTYEQYF. DNA for the CDR3: TGTGCCAGCAGCGCCTATACGTACGAGCAGTACTTC. The chain has TRBV7-2 and TRBJ2-7; D unresolved. The CDR3 consists of 12 residues. Germline V gene lookup returns CDR1 SGHTA and CDR2 FQGNSA. The V end lost 5 bases, the J end lost 4 bases, and 9 bases lay between the germline ends. Full variable domain (missing parts from reference TRBV7-2 and TRBJ2-7): GAGVSQSPSNKVTEKGKDVELRCDPISGHTALYWYRQSLGQGLEFLIYFQGNSAPDKSGLPSDRFSAERTGGSVSTLTIQRTQQEDSAVYLCASSAYTYEQYFGPGTRLTVT.

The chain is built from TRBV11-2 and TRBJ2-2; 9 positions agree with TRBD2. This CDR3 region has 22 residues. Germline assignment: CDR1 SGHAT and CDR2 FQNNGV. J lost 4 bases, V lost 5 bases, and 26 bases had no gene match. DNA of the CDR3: TGTGCCAGCAGCATTTTGGGTATATCCTGGCGGGGGGGCCTTCGGAGCACCGGGGAGCTGTTTTTT. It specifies CASSILGISWRGGLRSTGELFF.

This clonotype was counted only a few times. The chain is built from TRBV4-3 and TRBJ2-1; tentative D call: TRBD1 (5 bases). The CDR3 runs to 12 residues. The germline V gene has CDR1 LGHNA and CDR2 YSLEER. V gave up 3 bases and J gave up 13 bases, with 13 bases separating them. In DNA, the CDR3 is TGCGCCAGCAGCCAGATCGGACACTCTCAGTTCTTC. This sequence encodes CASSQIGHSQFF.

The CDR3: CASSSRGSDYGYTF. The CDR3 DNA sequence: TGTGCCAGCAGTTCGAGGGGCAGCGACTATGGCTACACCTTC. The V call is TRBV12-3 or TRBV12-4, the J call TRBJ1-2; TRBD1 is a possible D gene (5 bases). The CDR3 loop spans 14 amino acids. The germline V and J ends were trimmed by 4 bases and 3 bases, with 12 bases remaining between them.

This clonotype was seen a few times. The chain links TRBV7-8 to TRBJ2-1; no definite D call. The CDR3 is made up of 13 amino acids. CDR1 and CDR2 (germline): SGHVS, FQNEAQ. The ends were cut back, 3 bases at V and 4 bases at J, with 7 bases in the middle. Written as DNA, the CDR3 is TGTGCCAGCAGCTTCGGCAGGTACAATGAGCAGTTCTTC. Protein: CASSFGRYNEQFF.

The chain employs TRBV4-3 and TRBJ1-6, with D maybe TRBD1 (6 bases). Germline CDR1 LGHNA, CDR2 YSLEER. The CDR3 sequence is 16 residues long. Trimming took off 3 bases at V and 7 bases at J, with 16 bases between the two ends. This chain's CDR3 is CASSQDGTGWNSPLHF. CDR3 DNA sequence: TGCGCCAGCAGCCAGGATGGCACAGGGTGGAATTCACCCCTCCACTTT.

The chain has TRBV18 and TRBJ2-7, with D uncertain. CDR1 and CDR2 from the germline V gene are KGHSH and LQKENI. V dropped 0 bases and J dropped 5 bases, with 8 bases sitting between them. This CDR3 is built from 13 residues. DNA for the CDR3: TGTGCCAGCTCACCACCGTCCATCCACGAGCAGTACTTC. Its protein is CASSPPSIHEQYF.

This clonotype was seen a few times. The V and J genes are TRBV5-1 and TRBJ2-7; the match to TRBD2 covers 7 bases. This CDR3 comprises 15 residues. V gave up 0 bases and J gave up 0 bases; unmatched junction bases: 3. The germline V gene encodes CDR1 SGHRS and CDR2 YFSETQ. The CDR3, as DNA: TGCGCCAGCAGCTTGGGACGGGGGGACTCCTACGAGCAGTACTTC. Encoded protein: CASSLGRGDSYEQYF.